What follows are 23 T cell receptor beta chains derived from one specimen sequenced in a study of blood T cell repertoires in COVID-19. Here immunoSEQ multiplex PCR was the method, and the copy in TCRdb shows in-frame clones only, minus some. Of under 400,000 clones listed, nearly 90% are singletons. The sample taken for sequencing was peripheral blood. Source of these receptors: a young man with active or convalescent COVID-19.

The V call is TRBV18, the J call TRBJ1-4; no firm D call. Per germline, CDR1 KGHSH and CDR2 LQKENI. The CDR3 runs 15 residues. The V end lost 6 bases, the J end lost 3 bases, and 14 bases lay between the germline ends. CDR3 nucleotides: TGTGCCAGCTCGCCAACCCCCGCGGCTAATGAAAAACTGTTTTTT. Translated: CASSPTPAANEKLFF.

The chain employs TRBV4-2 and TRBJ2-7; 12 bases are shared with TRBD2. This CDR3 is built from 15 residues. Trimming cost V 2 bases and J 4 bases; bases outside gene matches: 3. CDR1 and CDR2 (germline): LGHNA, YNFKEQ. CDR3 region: CASSQLAGGRYEQYF. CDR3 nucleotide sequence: TGTGCCAGCAGCCAACTAGCGGGAGGGCGTTACGAGCAGTACTTC.

The CDR3 nucleotides read TGTGCCAGCAGCCTGCTAGCGCCCTCCTACAATGAGCAGTTCTTC. This sequence encodes CASSLLAPSYNEQFF. The rearrangement links TRBV7-9 to TRBJ2-1; possibly TRBD2 for D (6 bases). The CDR3 totals 15 residues. The V end was cut by 5 bases, the J end by 0 bases, with 11 bases between. Per the germline V gene, CDR1 is SEHNR and CDR2 is FQNEAQ (reference sequence).

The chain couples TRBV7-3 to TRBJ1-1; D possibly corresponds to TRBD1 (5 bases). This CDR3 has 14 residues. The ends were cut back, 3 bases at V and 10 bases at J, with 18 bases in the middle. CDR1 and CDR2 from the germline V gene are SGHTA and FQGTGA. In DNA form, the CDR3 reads TGTGCCAGCAGCTTTAAACCGGGCCAGGGCCCAGCTTTCTTT. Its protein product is CASSFKPGQGPAFF.

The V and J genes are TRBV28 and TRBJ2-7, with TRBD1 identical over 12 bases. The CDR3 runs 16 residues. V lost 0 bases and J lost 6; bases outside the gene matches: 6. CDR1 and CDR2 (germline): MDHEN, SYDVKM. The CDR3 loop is CASSLWGGQGAGEQYF. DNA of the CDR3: TGTGCCAGCAGTTTATGGGGGGGACAGGGGGCTGGCGAGCAGTACTTC.

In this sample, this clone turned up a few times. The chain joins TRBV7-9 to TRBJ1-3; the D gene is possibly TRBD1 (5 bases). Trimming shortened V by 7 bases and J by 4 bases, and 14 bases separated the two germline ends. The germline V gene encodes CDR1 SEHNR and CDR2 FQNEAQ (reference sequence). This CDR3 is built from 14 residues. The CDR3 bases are TGTGCCAGCATCGTGTCGGGGGTAGGAAACACCATATATTTT. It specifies CASIVSGVGNTIYF.

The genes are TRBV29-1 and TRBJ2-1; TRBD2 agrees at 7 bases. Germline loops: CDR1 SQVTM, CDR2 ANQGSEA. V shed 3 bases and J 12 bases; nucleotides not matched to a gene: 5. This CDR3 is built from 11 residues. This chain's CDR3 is CSVEVWEGQFF. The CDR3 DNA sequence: TGCAGCGTTGAGGTTTGGGAGGGGCAGTTCTTC.

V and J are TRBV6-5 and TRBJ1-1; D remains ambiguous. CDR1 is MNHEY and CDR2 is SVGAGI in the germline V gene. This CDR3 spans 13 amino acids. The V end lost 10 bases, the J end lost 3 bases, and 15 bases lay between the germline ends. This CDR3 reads CATALTGYTEAFF. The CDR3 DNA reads TGTGCCACCGCACTTACGGGTTACACTGAAGCTTTCTTT.

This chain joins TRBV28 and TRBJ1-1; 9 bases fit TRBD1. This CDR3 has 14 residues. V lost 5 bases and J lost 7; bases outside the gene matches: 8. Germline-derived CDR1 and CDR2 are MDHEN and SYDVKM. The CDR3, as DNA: TGTGCCAGCAGTCTTACAGGGGGCGCAGGTGAAGCTTTCTTT. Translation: CASSLTGGAGEAFF.

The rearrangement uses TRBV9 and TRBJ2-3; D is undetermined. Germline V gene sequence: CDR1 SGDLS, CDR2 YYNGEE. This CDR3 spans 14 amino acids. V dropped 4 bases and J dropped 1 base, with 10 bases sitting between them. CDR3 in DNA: TGTGCCAGCAGCCCCCGGAGAGGCACAGATACGCAGTATTTT. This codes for CASSPRRGTDTQYF. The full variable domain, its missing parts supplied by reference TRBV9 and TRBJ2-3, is DSGVTQTPKHLITATGQRVTLRCSPRSGDLSVYWYQQSLDQGLQFLIQYYNGEERAKGNILERFSAQQFPDLHSELNLSSLELGDSALYFCASSPRRGTDTQYFGPGTRLTVL.

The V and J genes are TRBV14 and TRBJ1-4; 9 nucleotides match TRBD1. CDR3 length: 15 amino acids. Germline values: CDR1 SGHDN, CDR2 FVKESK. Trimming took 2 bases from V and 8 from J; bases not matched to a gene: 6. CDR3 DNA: TGTGCCAGCAGCCAACACAGGGGGCGAGGGGAAAAACTGTTTTTT. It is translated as CASSQHRGRGEKLFF.

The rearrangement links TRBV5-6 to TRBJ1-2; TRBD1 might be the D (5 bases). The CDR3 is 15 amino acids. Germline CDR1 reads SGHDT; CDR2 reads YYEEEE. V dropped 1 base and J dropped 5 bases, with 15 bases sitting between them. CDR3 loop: CASSLYRLGAYGYTF. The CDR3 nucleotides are TGTGCCAGCAGCTTGTACAGGTTAGGTGCTTATGGCTACACCTTC.

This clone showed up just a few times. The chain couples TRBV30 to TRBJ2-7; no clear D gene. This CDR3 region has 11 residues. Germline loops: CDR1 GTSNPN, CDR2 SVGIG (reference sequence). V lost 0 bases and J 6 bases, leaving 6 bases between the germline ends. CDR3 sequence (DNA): TGTGCCTGGAGTGTTGCAGTCGAGCAGTACTTC. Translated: CAWSVAVEQYF.

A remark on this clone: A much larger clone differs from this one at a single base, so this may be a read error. The CDR3: CASSPWTGPYEQYF. CDR3 coding DNA: TGTGCCAGCAGCCCCTGGACAGGGCCCTACGAGCAGTACTTC. This chain uses TRBV7-9 with TRBJ2-7; TRBD1 aligns across 8 bases. The junction had 5 bases not matched to a gene; V was cut back by 5 bases and J by 2 bases. CDR3 size: 14 residues. CDR1 is SEHNR, CDR2 FQNEAQ, per germline (reference sequence).

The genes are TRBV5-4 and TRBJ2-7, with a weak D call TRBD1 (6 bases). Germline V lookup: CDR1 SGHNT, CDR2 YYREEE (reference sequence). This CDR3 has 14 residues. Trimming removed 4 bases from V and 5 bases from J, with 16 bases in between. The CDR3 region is CASSVRGRFHEQYF. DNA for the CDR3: TGTGCCAGCAGCGTCAGGGGCCGGTTCCACGAGCAGTACTTC.

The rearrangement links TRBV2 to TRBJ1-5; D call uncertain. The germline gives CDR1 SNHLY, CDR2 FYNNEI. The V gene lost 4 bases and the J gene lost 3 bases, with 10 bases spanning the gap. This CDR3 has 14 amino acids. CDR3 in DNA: TGTGCCAGCAGTGCATGGCTCCTCAATCAGCCCCAGCATTTT. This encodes CASSAWLLNQPQHF.

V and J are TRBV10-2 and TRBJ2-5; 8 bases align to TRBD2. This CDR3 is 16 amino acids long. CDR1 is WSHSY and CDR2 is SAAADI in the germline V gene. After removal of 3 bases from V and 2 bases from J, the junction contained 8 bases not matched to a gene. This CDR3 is CASSDRVTSGQETQYF. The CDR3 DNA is TGCGCCAGCAGTGACCGGGTCACTAGCGGACAAGAGACCCAGTACTTC.

This CDR3 reads CASSQDAGSGEKLFF. The CDR3 region has the DNA TGTGCCAGCAGCCAAGATGCCGGGAGCGGTGAAAAACTGTTTTTT. The rearrangement uses TRBV3-1 (or the pseudogene TRBV3-2) and TRBJ1-4, with D uncertain. The CDR3 contains 15 residues. CDR1 and CDR2 (germline): LGHDT, YNNKEL (reference sequence). V was pared by 0 bases and J by 7 bases, with 12 bases between.

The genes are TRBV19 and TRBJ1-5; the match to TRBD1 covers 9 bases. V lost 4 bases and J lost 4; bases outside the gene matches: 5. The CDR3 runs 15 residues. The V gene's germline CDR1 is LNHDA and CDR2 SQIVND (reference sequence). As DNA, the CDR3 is TGTGCCAGTAGTACCGGGACAGGGTTTAATCAGCCCCAGCATTTT. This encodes CASSTGTGFNQPQHF.

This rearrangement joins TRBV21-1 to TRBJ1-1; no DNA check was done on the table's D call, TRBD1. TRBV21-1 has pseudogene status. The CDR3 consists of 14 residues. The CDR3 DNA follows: TGTGCCAGCAGCTTCGACAGGGGGTCCACTGAAGCTTTCTTT. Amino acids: CASSFDRGSTEAFF.

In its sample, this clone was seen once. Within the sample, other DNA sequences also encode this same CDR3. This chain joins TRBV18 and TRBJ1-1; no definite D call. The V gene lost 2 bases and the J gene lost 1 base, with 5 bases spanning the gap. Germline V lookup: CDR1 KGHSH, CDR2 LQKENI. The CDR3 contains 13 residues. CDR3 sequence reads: CASSPGQNTEAFF. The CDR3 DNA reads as TGTGCCAGCTCACCAGGGCAGAACACTGAAGCTTTCTTT.

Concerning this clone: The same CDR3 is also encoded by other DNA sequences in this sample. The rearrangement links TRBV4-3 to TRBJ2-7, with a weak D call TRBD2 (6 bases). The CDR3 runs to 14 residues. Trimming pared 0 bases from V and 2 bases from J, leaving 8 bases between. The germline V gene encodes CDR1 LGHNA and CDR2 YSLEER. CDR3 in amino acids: CASSQDRRAYEQYF. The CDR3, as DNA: TGCGCCAGCAGCCAAGACCGGAGGGCCTACGAGCAGTACTTC.

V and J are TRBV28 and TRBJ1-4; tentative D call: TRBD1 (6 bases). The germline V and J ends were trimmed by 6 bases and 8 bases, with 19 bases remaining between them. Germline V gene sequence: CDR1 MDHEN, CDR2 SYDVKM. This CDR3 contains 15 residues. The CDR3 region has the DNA TGTGCCAGCAGCCCCCTGGACTTTACAGGGGAAAAACTGTTTTTT. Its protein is CASSPLDFTGEKLFF.